Reported below is one T cell receptor beta chain. Its antigen remains unidentified. The data originate from a study of cytomegalovirus exposure and HLA in healthy donors. CDR3 length: 19 amino acids. Trimming took 3 bases from V and 5 from J; bases not matched to a gene: 21. The germline V gene encodes CDR1 SGDLS and CDR2 YYNGEE. Produced via immunoSEQ multiplex PCR; TCRdb's table is partial and in-frame only. The sample shows tens of thousands of clones, 91% of them seen only once. The study, taken as a whole, reports: In vitro testing confirmed a few CMV-associated chains as specific for CMV antigens.

The sequenced sample consisted of PBMCs. The receptor comes from a man aged 18 to 30 in good health and CMV-seronegative. The chain is built from TRBV9 and TRBJ2-3, with 7 bases lining up with TRBD1. In nucleotides, the CDR3 is TGTGCCAGCAGCGGAGGGGCGTTTCGAACAGGGGTCCTTATAGATACGCAGTATTTT. Encoded protein: CASSGGAFRTGVLIDTQYF.